This T cell receptor beta chain was sequenced during a study of CD8 T cells in Susac syndrome. Sequencing targeted TCR beta in blood CD8+ and CD4+ T cells. The authors reverse transcribed about 0.5 to 1 ug RNA with random hexamers. TCRdb processed the immunoSEQ multiplex PCR reads anew with MiXCR; each CDR3 protein has one entry. The table includes roughly 400,000 distinct CDR3 sequences, 85% detected once. CDR1 is GTSNPN and CDR2 is SVGIG in the germline V gene (reference sequence). CDR3 size: 14 residues. J lost 3 bases, V lost 7 bases, and 7 bases had no gene match. The rearrangement joins TRBV30 to TRBJ2-7, with 12 bases that match TRBD2. This clonotype was obtained from a human donor with multiple sclerosis. Source material: CD8+ T cells from PBMCs. CDR3 DNA sequence: TGTGCCTCCTCTCCTAGCGGGGGGGACTACGAGCAGTACTTC. Encoded protein: CASSPSGGDYEQYF.